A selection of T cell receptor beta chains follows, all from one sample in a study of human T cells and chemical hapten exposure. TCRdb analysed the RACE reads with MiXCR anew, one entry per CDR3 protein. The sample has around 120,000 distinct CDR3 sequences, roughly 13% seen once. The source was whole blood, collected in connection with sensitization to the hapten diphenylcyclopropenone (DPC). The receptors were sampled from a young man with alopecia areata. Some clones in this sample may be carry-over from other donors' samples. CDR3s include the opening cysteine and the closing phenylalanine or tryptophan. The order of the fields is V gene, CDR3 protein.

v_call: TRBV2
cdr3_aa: CASSQGQGVWQPQHF

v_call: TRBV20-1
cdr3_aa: CSAPVGREGNYGYTF

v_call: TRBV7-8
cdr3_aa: CASSLELASETQYF

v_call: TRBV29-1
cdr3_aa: CSVWGGADGKLFF

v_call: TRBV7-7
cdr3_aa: CASKLAGQETQYF

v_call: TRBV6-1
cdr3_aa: CASRGGKNGDNYGYTF

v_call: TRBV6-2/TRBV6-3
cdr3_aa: CASSYSRAGGNYEQYF

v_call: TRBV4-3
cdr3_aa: CASSQDTSSGYTF

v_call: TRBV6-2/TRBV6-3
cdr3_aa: CASSYPLSYDTGELFF

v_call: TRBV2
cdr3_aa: CASSDVIFLYGYTF

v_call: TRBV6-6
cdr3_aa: CASNLDGSSNQPQHF

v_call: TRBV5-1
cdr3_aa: CASSLGNRRRYGYTF

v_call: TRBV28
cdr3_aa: CASSLLGSGASATGTGELFF

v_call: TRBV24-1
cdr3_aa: CATSDLNTQYF

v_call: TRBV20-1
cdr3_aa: CSARNLAGDYQPQHF

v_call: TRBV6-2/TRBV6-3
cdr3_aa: CASSYARGLEAFF

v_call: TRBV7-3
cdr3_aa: CASSLRGDTPYEQYF